A selection of T cell receptor beta chains follows, all from one sample in a study of blood T cell repertoires in COVID-19. The assay was immunoSEQ multiplex PCR, and TCRdb's table has in-frame clones only and misses some. The table has about 160,000 clones, 70% to 90% seen once. The sample taken for sequencing was peripheral blood. These receptors all come from a man aged 35 to 55 with acute or convalescent COVID-19. CDR3s include the opening cysteine and the closing phenylalanine or tryptophan. Each record gives: D gene, J gene, clone size, V gene, CDR3 protein, CDR3 DNA. The D gene is left open where the match is weak. Rows give clone size only sometimes, using once, few, many, or a class for an expanded clone.

- | TRBJ1-5 | - | TRBV28 | CASGIGGHQPQHF | TGTGCCAGCGGCATCGGGGGACATCAGCCCCAGCATTTT
- | TRBJ2-3 | - | TRBV5-8 | CASSVRGGYTDTQYF | TGTGCCAGCAGCGTTAGGGGGGGCTATACAGATACGCAGTATTTT
- | TRBJ1-1 | - | TRBV19 | CASSQSPAGLRVKAFF | TGTGCCAGTAGTCAGTCCCCCGCAGGCCTGAGGGTAAAAGCTTTCTTT
- | TRBJ1-1 | - | TRBV10-3 | CAIISGDANTEAFF | TGTGCCATCATCTCAGGGGATGCGAACACTGAAGCTTTCTTT
- | TRBJ1-1 | - | TRBV12-3/TRBV12-4 | CASSLVEGAEAFF | TGTGCCAGCAGCCTGGTCGAAGGGGCTGAAGCTTTCTTT
TRBD2 | TRBJ2-7 | once | TRBV19 | CASSSRLAGGYEQYF | TGTGCCAGTAGTTCAAGACTAGCGGGGGGTTACGAGCAGTACTTC
- | TRBJ2-7 | - | TRBV4-2 | CASSQEALWQQGEQYF | TGTGCCAGCAGCCAAGAGGCGCTTTGGCAGCAGGGCGAGCAGTACTTC
TRBD1 | TRBJ2-1 | - | TRBV27 | CASSAGTGGINEQFF | TGTGCCAGCAGTGCAGGGACAGGGGGAATCAATGAGCAGTTCTTC
TRBD1 | TRBJ1-6 | - | TRBV9 | CASSPAGGSPSSYNSPLHF | TGTGCCAGCAGCCCCGCAGGGGGCTCCCCTAGCTCCTATAATTCACCCCTCCACTTT
TRBD1 | TRBJ2-1 | - | TRBV4-3 | CASAYVSGTGNNEQFF | TGCGCCAGCGCTTACGTATCCGGGACAGGCAACAATGAGCAGTTCTTC
- | TRBJ2-2 | - | TRBV5-4 | CASSLAPGVDTGELFF | TGTGCCAGCAGCTTGGCCCCCGGGGTTGACACCGGGGAGCTGTTTTTT
TRBD2 | TRBJ2-7 | - | TRBV29-1 | CSAGTSGSYEQYF | TGCAGCGCCGGGACTAGCGGTTCCTACGAGCAGTACTTC
- | TRBJ1-5 | few | TRBV18 | CASSPSLNQPQHF | TGTGCCAGCTCACCAAGCCTCAATCAGCCCCAGCATTTT
- | TRBJ1-5 | - | TRBV6-1 | CASSGDGGTGNQPQHF | TGTGCCAGCAGTGGAGACGGGGGTACGGGCAATCAGCCCCAGCATTTT
- | TRBJ1-3 | - | TRBV3-1/TRBV3-2 | CASSQDTGFWDTIYF | TGTGCCAGCAGCCAAGATACAGGGTTCTGGGACACCATATATTTT
- | TRBJ1-1 | - | TRBV4-1 | CASSPPLDKEAFF | -
TRBD2 | TRBJ2-1 | - | TRBV15 | CATSRFRGGGGDEQFF | TGTGCCACCAGCAGATTTCGTGGGGGGGGAGGCGATGAGCAGTTCTTC
- | TRBJ2-1 | - | TRBV19 | CASRPDSYNEQFF | TGTGCCAGTAGACCGGACAGCTACAATGAGCAGTTCTTC
- | TRBJ1-3 | - | TRBV5-4 | CASSLGTPGSSGNTIYF | TGTGCCAGCAGCTTGGGCACGCCCGGGAGCTCTGGAAACACCATATATTTT
- | TRBJ1-1 | - | TRBV5-1 | CASSLTGGTNTEAFF | TGCGCCAGCAGCTTAACGGGGGGGACGAACACTGAAGCTTTCTTT
- | TRBJ1-5 | - | TRBV5-4 | CASTKGQPQHF | TGTGCCAGCACCAAGGGGCAGCCCCAGCATTTT
TRBD1 | TRBJ1-1 | - | TRBV30 | CAWSPLDRLNTEAFF | TGTGCCTGGAGCCCCCTGGACAGGCTGAACACTGAAGCTTTCTTT
TRBD1 | TRBJ2-5 | - | TRBV7-9 | CASSSDRGSKTQYF | TGTGCCAGCAGCTCAGACAGGGGTTCGAAGACCCAGTACTTC
- | TRBJ1-2 | - | TRBV5-5 | CASSRLQLYGYTF | TGTGCCAGCAGCCGGTTACAGCTCTATGGGTACACCTTC
TRBD1 | TRBJ1-1 | once | TRBV11-3 | CASSKGGLNTEAFF | TGTGCCAGCAGTAAAGGGGGCTTGAACACTGAAGCTTTCTTT
TRBD1 | TRBJ2-2 | - | TRBV5-1 | CASKTRTGVNTGELFF | TGCGCCAGCAAGACCCGGACAGGAGTGAACACCGGGGAGCTGTTTTTT
- | TRBJ1-4 | - | TRBV15 | CATSIMQGWRSSNEKLFF | TGTGCCACCAGCATTATGCAGGGGTGGAGGTCGAGTAATGAAAAACTGTTTTTT
- | TRBJ1-2 | - | TRBV28 | CASSFTGGGYTF | TGTGCCAGCAGTTTCACGGGAGGCGGCTACACCTTC
TRBD1 | TRBJ1-5 | - | TRBV3-1/TRBV3-2 | CASSQRGTGNQPQHF | TGTGCCAGCAGCCAAAGGGGGACAGGGAATCAGCCCCAGCATTTT
- | TRBJ2-3 | - | TRBV11-2 | CASSLVRSTDTQYF | TGTGCCAGCAGCTTAGTTCGGAGCACAGATACGCAGTATTTT
- | TRBJ2-2 | - | TRBV9 | CASSTNGGSGNTGELFF | TGTGCCAGCAGCACCAACGGGGGAAGCGGCAACACCGGGGAGCTGTTTTTT
TRBD2 | TRBJ2-5 | - | TRBV5-4 | CASSAISGGNQETQYF | TGTGCCAGCAGCGCGATTAGCGGGGGAAACCAAGAGACCCAGTACTTC
- | TRBJ2-5 | - | TRBV5-1 | CASSLASGVGETQYF | TGCGCCAGCAGCTTGGCCTCGGGGGTTGGGGAGACCCAGTACTTC
TRBD1 | TRBJ1-2 | few | TRBV20-1 | CSASKGQGDGYTF | TGCAGTGCTAGTAAGGGACAGGGCGATGGCTACACCTTC
TRBD2 | TRBJ2-3 | - | TRBV7-3 | CASSLWAGGLTDTQYF | TGTGCCAGCAGCTTATGGGCGGGGGGGCTCACAGATACGCAGTATTTT
- | TRBJ2-5 | few | TRBV5-1 | CASSLDQGPQETQYF | TGCGCCAGCAGCTTGGATCAGGGCCCCCAAGAGACCCAGTACTTC
- | TRBJ2-2 | - | TRBV15 | CATSLSPAGSTGELFF | TGTGCCACCTCCTTATCTCCCGCGGGGAGCACCGGGGAGCTGTTTTTT
TRBD1 | TRBJ1-1 | few | TRBV5-1 | CASSLGDRGALNTEAFF | TGCGCCAGCAGCTTGGGGGACAGGGGAGCCCTGAACACTGAAGCTTTCTTT
- | TRBJ2-2 | - | TRBV11-2 | CASSSPTGYTGELFF | TGTGCCAGCAGCTCCCCTACAGGGTACACCGGGGAGCTGTTTTTT
- | TRBJ1-2 | - | TRBV2 | CASSEPPHGGGYTF | TGTGCCAGCAGTGAACCTCCCCACGGGGGGGGCTACACCTTC
- | TRBJ2-5 | - | TRBV28 | CASSSIRETQYF | TGTGCCAGCAGTTCCATTCGGGAGACCCAGTACTTC
TRBD2 | TRBJ2-1 | - | TRBV5-5 | CASSSASGGAAGGNEQFF | TGTGCCAGCAGCTCAGCTAGCGGGGGGGCCGCTGGCGGTAATGAGCAGTTCTTC
- | TRBJ2-7 | - | TRBV24-1 | CATSDSRPNEQYF | TGTGCCACCTCGGACAGCCGCCCCAACGAGCAGTACTTC
- | TRBJ2-3 | - | TRBV6-6 | CASGQSTDTQYF | TGTGCCAGCGGCCAAAGCACAGATACGCAGTATTTT
TRBD1 | TRBJ2-1 | - | TRBV5-1 | CASSSGTGGFDEQFF | TGCGCCAGCAGCTCGGGGACAGGGGGCTTCGATGAGCAGTTCTTC
TRBD1 | TRBJ1-6 | - | TRBV19 | CASSMGQGAEFLHF | TGTGCCAGTAGTATGGGACAGGGGGCCGAGTTCCTCCACTTT
TRBD1 | TRBJ1-3 | - | TRBV3-1/TRBV3-2 | CASSQTRGFGNTIYF | TGTGCCAGCAGCCAAACCAGGGGGTTTGGAAACACCATATATTTT